The 10 T cell receptor beta chains reported below all come from one sample, sequenced in a study of shared clonotypes between healthy human individuals (dated by TCRdb to about 2020). For the CD8 naive samples, CD45RO-negative cells were positively selected for CCR7, yielding a CD45RA+CCR7+ population from which TemRA cells were excluded. The method behind the library was the immunoSEQ multiplex PCR assay. The clones in this table, taken by TCRdb from immuneACCESS, are in-frame only. Not every clone is retained; where verified, under half of the shortfall comes from an unresolved V gene, and the cause of the rest is unknown. In this sample the table shows hundreds of thousands of clones, roughly 95% of which occur a single time. The ten largest clonotypes hold roughly 0.12% of the sample. Sample: naive CD8+ T cells sorted from blood. The cell subset or site label for this specimen denotes: CD45RA+CCR7+. The receptors derive from a woman between 25 and 40 years old in good health.

A few counts support this clone. This chain joins TRBV19 and TRBJ1-1; 8 bases are shared with TRBD1. This CDR3 has 13 amino acids. V shed 3 bases, J shed 6 bases, and the junction held 3 bases outside the gene matches. Per the germline V gene, CDR1 is LNHDA and CDR2 is SQIVND (reference sequence). CDR3 DNA sequence: TGTGCCAGTAGTATCCAGGGGGCCCCTGAAGCTTTCTTT. Translation: CASSIQGAPEAFF.

This chain links TRBV11-1 with TRBJ2-1; D might be TRBD1 (6 bases). There are 14 residues in the CDR3. The germline V gene has CDR1 SGHAT and CDR2 FQDESV (reference sequence). The V end lost 10 bases, the J end lost 0 bases, and 13 bases lay between the germline ends. CDR3 sequence reads: CAIMGAYSYNEQFF. In nucleotides, the CDR3 is TGTGCCATCATGGGGGCATACTCCTACAATGAGCAGTTCTTC.

The chain is built from TRBV2 and TRBJ1-1; D is unresolved. Germline V gene lookup returns CDR1 SNHLY and CDR2 FYNNEI. V shed 9 bases and J shed 7 bases, with 9 bases lying between them. The CDR3 has 10 amino acids. The CDR3 region is CARVGVEAFF. The CDR3 nucleotides read TGTGCCAGAGTCGGAGTTGAAGCTTTCTTT.

This rearrangement joins TRBV30 to TRBJ2-5; either TRBD1 or TRBD2 may supply D (5 bases each). V lost 5 bases and J 6 bases, leaving 31 bases between the germline ends. The CDR3 extends over 18 amino acids. Germline V gene data show CDR1 as GTSNPN and CDR2 as SVGIG (reference sequence). CDR3 nucleotide sequence: TGTGCCTGGTTACGATCCTTCTATCGCCGGGGCCAGGATAAGACCCAGTACTTC. It codes for CAWLRSFYRRGQDKTQYF.

The rearrangement joins TRBV18 to TRBJ2-2, with TRBD2 matching 13 bases. After removal of 3 bases from V and 3 bases from J, the junction contained 7 bases not matched to a gene. The CDR3 is 18 residues long. Germline lookup yields CDR1 KGHSH and CDR2 LQKENI. The CDR3 spells CASSPPGLAGHYTGELFF. As DNA, the CDR3 is TGTGCCAGCTCACCGCCGGGACTAGCGGGGCACTACACCGGGGAGCTGTTTTTT.

V is TRBV28 and J is TRBJ2-1, with 13 bases identical to TRBD2. CDR1 is MDHEN and CDR2 is SYDVKM in the germline V gene. The CDR3 runs 16 residues. The junction had 7 bases not matched to a gene; V was cut back by 4 bases and J by 7 bases. CDR3 nucleotides: TGTGCCAGCAGTTCTACCGGGACTAGCGGGATAAATGAGCAGTTCTTC. It yields the protein CASSSTGTSGINEQFF.

The chain joins TRBV29-1 to TRBJ2-1; TRBD2 aligns across 11 bases. The CDR3 loop spans 15 amino acids. Germline V gene lookup returns CDR1 SQVTM and CDR2 ANQGSEA. V was pared by 6 bases and J by 6 bases, with 10 bases of the junction left unmatched. CDR3 in DNA: TGCAGCGTCACTAAGACTAGCGGGAACGCCAATGAGCAGTTCTTC. Protein sequence: CSVTKTSGNANEQFF.

This clone appeared a single time. The chain is built from TRBV27 and TRBJ2-7; 11 nucleotides line up with TRBD2. V dropped 4 bases and J dropped 4; count of bases not matched to a gene: 9. Looked up from germline, CDR1 is MNHEY and CDR2 is SMNVEV (reference sequence). This CDR3 comprises 16 residues. The CDR3 DNA reads TGTGCCAGCAGTTCGATCTTGACTAGCGGGAAGTACGAGCAGTACTTC. Encoded protein: CASSSILTSGKYEQYF.

V gene TRBV5-4 combines with J gene TRBJ2-7, with 7 bases lining up with TRBD2. The CDR3 spans 17 residues. V shed 0 bases, J shed 6 bases, and the junction held 15 bases outside the gene matches. The V gene's germline CDR1 is SGHNT and CDR2 YYREEE (reference sequence). The CDR3 DNA reads as TGTGCCAGCAGCTTGGTGGTAGCGGGCGAAGTTTCTTCCGAGCAGTACTTC. Its translation is CASSLVVAGEVSSEQYF.

The chain couples TRBV4-1 to TRBJ2-5; maybe TRBD1 (5 bases). Germline values: CDR1 MGHRA, CDR2 YSYEKL. The CDR3 spans 15 residues. V lost 0 bases to trimming and J lost 5 bases, with 13 bases between them. The CDR3 DNA reads TGCGCCAGCAGCCAAGACAGGGCTGTGGGGGAGACCCAGTACTTC. Its protein product is CASSQDRAVGETQYF.